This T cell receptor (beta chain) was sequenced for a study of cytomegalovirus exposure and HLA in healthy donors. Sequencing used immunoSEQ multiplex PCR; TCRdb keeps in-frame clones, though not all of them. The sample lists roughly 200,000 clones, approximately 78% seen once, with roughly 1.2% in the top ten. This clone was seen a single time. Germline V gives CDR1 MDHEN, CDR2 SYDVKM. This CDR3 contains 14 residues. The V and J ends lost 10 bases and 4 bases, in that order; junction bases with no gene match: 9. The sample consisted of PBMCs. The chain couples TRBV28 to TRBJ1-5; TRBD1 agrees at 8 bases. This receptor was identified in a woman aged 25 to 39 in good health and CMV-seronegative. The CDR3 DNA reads TGTGCCATCGATGACAGGGGCACAAATCAGCCCCAGCATTTT. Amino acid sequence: CAIDDRGTNQPQHF.